This entry concerns a single T cell receptor beta chain. CDR3 length: 12 amino acids. Trimming removed 8 bases at V and 3 bases at J, with 10 bases between. Germline CDR1 reads MGHDK; CDR2 reads SYGVNS. Clones were sequenced by immunoSEQ multiplex PCR, and TCRdb holds only the in-frame ones, with some missing. The repertoire includes about 150,000 clones, 80% to 95% of them detected once, and more than 3% sits in the top ten. The sample belongs to a study of T cell responses to AZD1222 COVID-19 vaccine. The clonotype originates from an adult who received the AZD1222 COVID-19 vaccine. This material consisted of peripheral blood, taken 28 days after the second AZD1222 dose. This sequence joins TRBV25-1 and TRBJ1-1, with D possibly TRBD1 on 5 matching bases. In DNA, the CDR3 is TGTGCCAGCGGGGACGTATACACTGAAGCTTTCTTT. This gives the protein CASGDVYTEAFF.